Presented here are 28 T cell receptor beta chains from one specimen sequenced in a study of Ad26.COV2.S vaccination and SARS-CoV-2 variants. Stated treatment: around 19 received Ad26.COV2.S at low or high dose, single or two shots; 5 received placebo; per-sample allocation not given. Samples came from day 63 after the first vaccine or placebo injection. Produced via immunoSEQ multiplex PCR; TCRdb's table is partial and in-frame only. In the table there are hundreds of thousands of clones, roughly nine tenths of which are singletons. The input for sequencing was peripheral blood, taken in a trial of Ad26.COV2.S vaccine versus placebo. These receptors all come from a person aged 18 to 65 who received the Ad26.COV2.S COVID-19 vaccine or a placebo.

The count of this clone is one. The chain recombines TRBV7-2 with TRBJ2-3, with 8 bases fitting TRBD1. In germline, CDR1 is SGHTA, CDR2 FQGNSA. The CDR3 totals 17 residues. Losses at the gene ends were 5 bases for V and 1 base for J; bases not matched to a gene: 11. The CDR3 loop is CASSARQGRIGTDTQYF. The DNA of the CDR3 is TGTGCCAGCAGCGCGCGACAGGGGCGCATTGGCACAGATACGCAGTATTTT.

The count of this clone is one. The V and J genes are TRBV24-1 and TRBJ2-2; 7 bases fit TRBD2. The CDR3 consists of 18 residues. V was pared by 4 bases and J by 7 bases, with 17 bases of the junction left unmatched. Germline V gives CDR1 KGHDR, CDR2 SFDVKD. The CDR3 DNA is TGTGCCACCAGTGACCCGCCGGGACGCGGGAGTGGTATCGGGGAGCTGTTTTTT. It is translated as CATSDPPGRGSGIGELFF.

This rearrangement joins TRBV9 to TRBJ2-5; D call uncertain. The ends were cut back, 4 bases at V and 5 bases at J, with 15 bases in the middle. CDR3 length equals 14 residues. The germline V gene has CDR1 SGDLS and CDR2 YYNGEE. This chain's CDR3 is CASSPATPAETQYF. CDR3 nucleotide sequence: TGTGCCAGCAGCCCAGCTACACCAGCCGAGACCCAGTACTTC.

J is TRBJ2-3 and V is TRBV19, with TRBD2 identical over 15 bases. CDR3 size: 18 residues. V shed 4 bases and J 2 bases; nucleotides not matched to a gene: 7. Germline V gene sequence: CDR1 LNHDA, CDR2 SQIVND (reference sequence). The CDR3 sequence: CASSTGTSGGSITDTQYF. DNA for the CDR3: TGTGCCAGTAGTACTGGGACTAGCGGGGGGTCTATCACAGATACGCAGTATTTT.

V gene TRBV6-5 combines with J gene TRBJ1-5; D ambiguous. Trimming took 0 bases from V and 5 from J, leaving 8 bases between them. Germline CDR1 reads MNHEY; CDR2 reads SVGAGI. CDR3 size: 14 residues. CDR3 nucleotides: TGTGCCAGCAGTTACTCATTTGGCGATCAGCCCCAGCATTTT. This sequence encodes CASSYSFGDQPQHF.

The V call is TRBV19, the J call TRBJ2-1; no definite D call. This CDR3 comprises 14 residues. Germline loops: CDR1 LNHDA, CDR2 SQIVND (reference sequence). Trimming pared 1 base from V and 9 bases from J, leaving 13 bases between. For the CDR3, the DNA is TGTGCCAGTAGTATAGTATTGCAGATAGGTGAGCAGTTCTTC. It translates to CASSIVLQIGEQFF.

The chain links TRBV5-1 to TRBJ2-7; 9 bases are a match to TRBD2. The ends lost 2 bases at V and 0 bases at J; junction bases unmatched: 12. This CDR3 spans 18 amino acids. Germline CDR1 SGHRS, CDR2 YFSETQ. CDR3 DNA sequence: TGCGCCAGCAGCTTCCACCCCTCTTTAGCGGGAGACTCCTACGAGCAGTACTTC. Protein: CASSFHPSLAGDSYEQYF.

The rearrangement links TRBV11-2 to TRBJ1-6; 11 nucleotides agree with TRBD1. The germline CDR1 and CDR2 sequences are SGHAT and FQNNGV. The V and J ends lost 4 bases and 9 bases, in that order; junction bases with no gene match: 2. The CDR3 is made up of 14 amino acids. For the CDR3, the DNA is TGTGCCAGCAGCTCCGGGACAGGGGGTTCACCCCTCCACTTT. As protein: CASSSGTGGSPLHF.

The chain employs TRBV2 and TRBJ2-1, with TRBD2 matching over 11 bases. With V trimmed by 7 bases and J by 3 bases, 2 bases remained unmatched. There are 14 residues in the CDR3. The germline gives CDR1 SNHLY, CDR2 FYNNEI. CDR3 sequence reads: CASKGTSGYNEQFF. CDR3 DNA sequence: TGTGCCAGCAAGGGGACTAGCGGCTACAATGAGCAGTTCTTC. The full variable domain, completed using reference TRBV2 and TRBJ2-1, is EPEVTQTPSHQVTQMGQEVILRCVPISNHLYFYWYRQILGQKVEFLVSFYNNEISEKSEIFDDQFSVERPDGSNFTLKIRSTKLEDSAMYFCASKGTSGYNEQFFGPGTRLTVL.

This clone was observed a handful of times. V usage is TRBV7-9 and J usage is TRBJ2-5; D may be TRBD2 (5 bases). The germline V and J ends were trimmed by 4 bases and 7 bases, with 13 bases remaining between them. This CDR3 contains 13 residues. CDR1 is SEHNR and CDR2 is FQNEAQ in the germline V gene (reference sequence). The CDR3 spells CASSSHAGGTQYF. CDR3 nucleotide sequence: TGTGCCAGCAGCTCCCACGCAGGAGGGACCCAGTACTTC.

The rearrangement links TRBV5-1 to TRBJ2-3; TRBD2 agrees at 8 bases. The CDR3 length is 13 residues. Germline V CDR1 and CDR2: SGHRS, YFSETQ. DNA for the CDR3: TGCGCAGGGGACGGGAGGGGCACAGATACGCAGTATTTT. Translated: CAGDGRGTDTQYF.

This chain uses TRBV4-3 with TRBJ2-1; the match to TRBD2 covers 12 bases. The CDR3 spans 17 residues. CDR1 is LGHNA, CDR2 YSLEER, per germline. With 1 base clipped from V and 3 bases from J, the junction kept 4 bases outside the gene matches. The CDR3 loop is CASSQALAGGHYNEQFF. The CDR3 nucleotides read TGCGCCAGCAGCCAAGCCCTAGCGGGGGGGCACTACAATGAGCAGTTCTTC.

The chain joins TRBV15 to TRBJ2-7; D may match TRBD1 or TRBD2 (5 bases each). Germline CDR1 LNHNV, CDR2 YYDKDF (reference sequence). The CDR3 loop spans 13 amino acids. V shed 0 bases and J shed 8 bases, with 11 bases lying between them. CDR3 sequence (DNA): TGTGCCACCAGCAGAGATCGGTGGGGACAGCAGTACTTC. Protein sequence: CATSRDRWGQQYF.

The gene calls are TRBV6-1 and TRBJ2-1; D unclear. The length of the CDR3 is 16 residues. The germline gives CDR1 MNHNS, CDR2 SASEGT. V gave up 0 bases and J gave up 0 bases, with 9 bases separating them. CDR3 in DNA: TGTGCCAGCAGTGAAGCGGGGTGGAGCTCCTACAATGAGCAGTTCTTC. Amino acids: CASSEAGWSSYNEQFF.

Notes on this clone: The junction departs from the called germline gene at one end, perhaps through a read error. In DNA form, the CDR3 reads TGTGCCAGTAGTATAGCCCCGGACAGAACTAACTATGGCTACACTTTC. The encoded protein is CASSIAPDRTNYGYTF. The V gene is TRBV19, the J gene TRBJ1-2; D is possibly TRBD1 (6 bases). Germline-derived CDR1 and CDR2 are LNHDA and SQIVND (reference sequence). CDR3 length: 16 residues. Filled out from reference TRBV19 and TRBJ1-2, the complete variable domain reads DGGITQSPKYLFRKEGQNVTLSCEQNLNHDAMYWYRQDPGQGLRLIYYSQIVNDFQKGDIAEGYSVSREKKESFPLTVTSAQKNPTAFYLCASSIAPDRTNYGYTFGSGTRLTVV.

This sequence joins TRBV2 and TRBJ2-4, with 7 nucleotides matching TRBD1. Germline V gene sequence: CDR1 SNHLY, CDR2 FYNNEI. V trimming: 1 base; J trimming: 9 bases; junction bases outside the gene matches: 6. CDR3 length equals 14 residues. CDR3 amino acids: CASSEGTGIGIQYF. In nucleotides, the CDR3 is TGTGCCAGCAGTGAAGGGACAGGAATCGGCATTCAGTACTTC.

The chain employs TRBV27 and TRBJ1-2; tentatively, D is TRBD1 (6 bases). CDR1 MNHEY and CDR2 SMNVEV come from the germline V gene (reference sequence). The V and J ends lost 0 bases and 6 bases respectively, with 8 bases between them. The CDR3 is 13 amino acids. The CDR3 nucleotides read TGTGCCAGCAGTTTATCCAGGGGTCATGGCTACACCTTC. As protein: CASSLSRGHGYTF.

This clone was recorded only once. The V gene is TRBV27, the J gene TRBJ2-2, with 7 nucleotides matching TRBD1. The CDR3 extends over 16 amino acids. Germline V gene lookup returns CDR1 MNHEY and CDR2 SMNVEV (reference sequence). V was pared by 0 bases and J by 0 bases, with 1 base of the junction left unmatched. CDR3 nucleotides: TGTGCCAGCAGTTTATCGACAGGGTCGAACACCGGGGAGCTGTTTTTT. Translated: CASSLSTGSNTGELFF.

This clone was picked up a small number of times. The chain is built from TRBV10-3 and TRBJ2-7; the match to TRBD2 covers 13 bases. The CDR3 length is 16 residues. Germline CDR1 and CDR2: ENHRY and SYGVKD. Trimming took 3 bases from V and 2 from J; bases not matched to a gene: 4. CDR3 sequence: CAISDSTSGRPYEQYF. DNA for the CDR3: TGTGCCATCAGTGACTCGACTAGCGGGAGGCCCTACGAGCAGTACTTC.

This chain uses TRBV6-1 with TRBJ2-7, with TRBD2 matching over 7 bases. Germline values: CDR1 MNHNS, CDR2 SASEGT. This CDR3 is built from 13 residues. V lost 6 bases, J lost 6 bases, and 8 bases stayed unmatched. CDR3 amino acids: CASRSGPGGEQYF. For the CDR3, the DNA is TGTGCCAGCAGGTCCGGCCCGGGGGGCGAGCAGTACTTC.

This chain joins TRBV18 and TRBJ2-2; the D is unclear. Looked up from germline, CDR1 is KGHSH and CDR2 is LQKENI. V was cut by 3 bases and J by 0 bases, with 11 bases left in between. The CDR3 is made up of 16 amino acids. CDR3 sequence: CASSPQEFANTGELFF. DNA for the CDR3: TGTGCCAGCTCACCGCAGGAGTTCGCGAACACCGGGGAGCTGTTTTTT.

The V and J genes are TRBV18 and TRBJ1-1, with 11 bases fitting TRBD1. The CDR3 sequence is 14 residues long. V gave up 0 bases and J gave up 6 bases; unmatched junction bases: 0. Looked up from germline, CDR1 is KGHSH and CDR2 is LQKENI. CDR3 sequence reads: CASSPPGQGAEAFF. The CDR3 coding sequence is TGTGCCAGCTCACCACCGGGACAGGGGGCTGAAGCTTTCTTT.

CDR3 in amino acids: CASRYSPLHF. In DNA form, the CDR3 reads TGTGCCAGCAGGTATTCACCCCTCCACTTT. The chain combines TRBV6-4 with TRBJ1-6; D is undetermined. The V end was cut by 6 bases, the J end by 8 bases, with 2 bases between. The germline CDR1 and CDR2 sequences are MRHNA and SNTAGT. The CDR3 consists of 10 residues.

The chain employs TRBV6-6 and TRBJ2-4, with D tentatively TRBD1 (5 bases). Germline CDR1 reads MNHNY; CDR2 reads SVGAGI (reference sequence). This CDR3 has 18 amino acids. Trimming took 5 bases from V and 3 from J, leaving 23 bases between them. Written as DNA, the CDR3 is TGTGCCAGCAGTCCATCGACAGTCCGATATGTAGGCAAAAACATTCAGTACTTC. Residues: CASSPSTVRYVGKNIQYF.

The chain joins TRBV7-2 to TRBJ1-2; D possibly corresponds to TRBD1 (5 bases). The germline V gene encodes CDR1 SGHTA and CDR2 FQGNSA. The ends were cut back, 4 bases at V and 3 bases at J, with 9 bases in the middle. This CDR3 is built from 13 residues. DNA of the CDR3: TGTGCCAGCAGCTCCAGGGAGGACTATGGCTACACCTTC. This translates into CASSSREDYGYTF.

This clone was detected only a few times. This chain joins TRBV27 and TRBJ1-1; tentatively, D is TRBD1 (5 bases). This CDR3 is built from 16 residues. V lost 4 bases to trimming and J lost 4 bases, with 19 bases between them. Germline CDR1 is MNHEY and CDR2 is SMNVEV (reference sequence). CDR3 loop: CASSSRLGGLGTEAFF. For the CDR3, the DNA is TGTGCCAGCAGTTCCCGTTTGGGGGGGTTGGGCACTGAAGCTTTCTTT.

The rearrangement links TRBV11-2 to TRBJ1-1; 8 bases are a match to TRBD1. The J segment lost 11 bases and the V segment lost 5 bases, leaving 7 bases of the junction unmatched. CDR1 and CDR2 (germline): SGHAT, FQNNGV. CDR3 length: 12 residues. The CDR3: CASSPTGGSAFF. The CDR3 DNA reads as TGTGCCAGCAGCCCCACAGGGGGGTCCGCTTTCTTT. Drawing the rest from reference TRBV11-2 and TRBJ1-1, the complete variable domain is EAGVAQSPRYKIIEKRQSVAFWCNPISGHATLYWYQQILGQGPKLLIQFQNNGVVDDSQLPKDRFSAERLKGVDSTLKIQPAKLEDSAVYLCASSPTGGSAFFGQGTRLTVV.

DNA for the CDR3: TGTGCCAGCAGGGACGGACAGCCTTCCCTTAATGAGCAGTTCTTC. Protein product: CASRDGQPSLNEQFF. The rearrangement uses TRBV5-8 and TRBJ2-1, with a weak D call TRBD1 (6 bases). The CDR3 covers 15 residues. V shed 5 bases and J shed 7 bases, with 19 bases lying between them. CDR1 and CDR2 (germline): SGHTS, YDEGEE.